These 2 T cell receptor beta chains came from one sample sequenced in a study of T cells in Graves' hyperthyroidism and ophthalmopathy. Regions amplified from RNA transcripts were the TCR beta CDR3 regions. The HTBI primer set drove a first-round RT-PCR of the TCR CDR3. TCRdb used MiXCR to reprocess the multiplex PCR reads, holding one entry per CDR3 protein. The sample includes about 300,000 distinct CDR3 sequences, approximately 18% of them seen just once. The material sequenced was blood. These TCRs come from a man aged 50 to 59 with Graves' ophthalmopathy.

This clonotype was observed a handful of times. The rearrangement joins TRBV20-1 to TRBJ1-5; 8 bases agree with TRBD1. This CDR3 has 14 amino acids. V was clipped by 4 bases and J by 7 bases; unmatched bases: 9. In germline, CDR1 is DFQATT, CDR2 SNEGSKA (reference sequence). The CDR3 DNA follows: TGCAGTGCTAAGCCGGGACAGGCGTTACAGCCCCAGCATTTT. Its protein product is CSAKPGQALQPQHF.

The chain couples TRBV5-8 to TRBJ1-1; D uncertain. Germline CDR1 reads SGHTS; CDR2 reads YDEGEE. V was cut by 4 bases and J by 1 base, with 11 bases left in between. The CDR3 runs to 14 residues. The CDR3 coding sequence is TGTGCCAGCAGCGATGGATCAGGGAACACTGAAGCTTTCTTT. Amino acids: CASSDGSGNTEAFF.